Detailed here is one T cell receptor beta chain. Its antigen is still unknown. This sample is part of a study of shared clonotypes between healthy human individuals. The wider study: CD4 naive and CD4 memory each took three plates per donor, while CD8 naive took two and CD8 memory one. Study observations and caveats: Read depth was anticipated to influence clonotype sharing among donors.

From germline, CDR1 is SQVTM and CDR2 ANQGSEA. This CDR3 region has 15 residues. V lost 0 bases, J lost 6 bases, and 16 bases lay in between. The naive CD8 fraction comprised CD45RO-negative cells positively selected for CCR7 and excluded terminally differentiated effector memory CD45RA+ cells. The deep-level immunoSEQ assay was used. The table came from immunoSEQ multiplex PCR; TCRdb's copy has only in-frame clones and leaves some out. The table records about 600,000 clones, over 95% of them present only once. The genes are TRBV29-1 and TRBJ2-3, with a possible D match to TRBD1 (6 bases). The receptor's source is a woman in her 30s in good health. Sequences were obtained from naive CD8+ T cells sorted from blood. In DNA form, the CDR3 reads TGCAGCGTTGAAGAGGCAGGGGCCCACTCGGATACGCAGTATTTT. It translates to CSVEEAGAHSDTQYF.